Presented here are 21 T cell receptor beta chains from one specimen sequenced in a study of blood T cell repertoires in COVID-19. Some clones are missing from TCRdb's copy, which holds only in-frame ones; the method was immunoSEQ multiplex PCR. This sample has roughly 150,000 clones; about nine tenths occur once, and the top ten carry about 2.5%. Sequences were obtained from peripheral blood. These receptors were taken from a woman in her sixties or seventies with acute or convalescent COVID-19.

V usage is TRBV2 and J usage is TRBJ1-5, with 10 positions matching TRBD1. The CDR3 runs 15 residues. Losses at the gene ends were 7 bases for V and 3 bases for J; bases not matched to a gene: 6. Germline assignment: CDR1 SNHLY and CDR2 FYNNEI. The CDR3 bases are TGTGCCAGCACCAGGGGACAGGGGTTCAATCAGCCCCAGCATTTT. It yields the protein CASTRGQGFNQPQHF.

The chain joins TRBV5-1 to TRBJ1-3, with 8 bases fitting TRBD1. Germline V CDR1 and CDR2: SGHRS, YFSETQ. The CDR3 extends over 16 amino acids. The J segment lost 4 bases and the V segment lost 5 bases, leaving 11 bases of the junction unmatched. CDR3 protein: CASRPGQGPGGNTIYF. For the CDR3, the DNA is TGCGCCAGCAGGCCAGGACAGGGACCGGGAGGAAACACCATATATTTT.

This clone came up once. The V gene is TRBV5-8, the J gene TRBJ2-1; 10 bases agree with TRBD2. The V gene's germline CDR1 is SGHTS and CDR2 YDEGEE. The CDR3 contains 16 residues. The V and J ends lost 1 base and 9 bases, in that order; junction bases with no gene match: 10. The CDR3 nucleotides are TGTGCCAGCAGCTTGTACGGAGCGGGGGGGTTCGTTGAGCAGTTCTTC. Its protein is CASSLYGAGGFVEQFF.

This clone was seen more than once but under ten times. The chain joins TRBV20-1 to TRBJ1-2; D unresolved. V lost 6 bases, J lost 8 bases, and 13 bases lay in between. The V gene's germline CDR1 is DFQATT and CDR2 SNEGSKA (reference sequence). This CDR3 spans 11 amino acids. The CDR3 protein is CSAAVPPGYTF. The CDR3 DNA is TGCAGTGCCGCAGTCCCCCCCGGCTACACCTTC.

The J gene is TRBJ2-3, the V gene TRBV5-1; a weak D match, TRBD1 (5 bases). CDR3 size: 15 residues. The germline CDR1 and CDR2 sequences are SGHRS and YFSETQ. V dropped 3 bases and J dropped 3 bases, with 14 bases sitting between them. The CDR3 sequence is CASSSQLQGTDTQYF. The CDR3 bases are TGCGCCAGCAGCTCACAATTGCAGGGTACAGATACGCAGTATTTT.

The gene calls are TRBV6-5 and TRBJ2-5; 9 bases agree with TRBD2. V was pared by 9 bases and J by 2 bases, with 7 bases of the junction left unmatched. Germline V gene sequence: CDR1 MNHEY, CDR2 SVGAGI. CDR3 size: 14 residues. As DNA, the CDR3 is TGTGCCAGGGCGGGGGGGCCTTTTCAAGAGACCCAGTACTTC. Its protein product is CARAGGPFQETQYF.

The chain combines TRBV2 with TRBJ1-1; unclear D gene. V was trimmed by 2 bases and J by 5 bases, leaving 9 bases between them. This CDR3 has 13 residues. Germline V gene data show CDR1 as SNHLY and CDR2 as FYNNEI. The DNA for the CDR3 is TGTGCCAGCAGTGAACGGGGAATAACTGAAGCTTTCTTT. It codes for CASSERGITEAFF.

The chain employs TRBV5-1 and TRBJ1-1; TRBD1 matches at 9 bases. CDR1 and CDR2 from the germline V gene are SGHRS and YFSETQ. This CDR3 spans 16 amino acids. The ends lost 1 base at V and 4 bases at J; junction bases unmatched: 8. CDR3 sequence (DNA): TGCGCCAGCAGCTTGCTCAAAACAGGGGGCGGCACTGAAGCTTTCTTT. Its translation is CASSLLKTGGGTEAFF.

The CDR3 coding sequence is TGTGCCAGCAGCTACCTATCAAGCAGGTCTGAAGCTTTCTTT. As protein: CASSYLSSRSEAFF. This sequence joins TRBV7-2 and TRBJ1-1; no definite D call. The CDR3 consists of 14 residues. V shed 4 bases and J shed 6 bases, with 15 bases lying between them. The germline V gene encodes CDR1 SGHTA and CDR2 FQGNSA. Filled out from reference TRBV7-2 and TRBJ1-1, the complete variable domain reads GAGVSQSPSNKVTEKGKDVELRCDPISGHTALYWYRQSLGQGLEFLIYFQGNSAPDKSGLPSDRFSAERTGGSVSTLTIQRTQQEDSAVYLCASSYLSSRSEAFFGQGTRLTVV.

This chain joins TRBV7-2 and TRBJ1-3, with a tentative D call TRBD1 (6 bases). The CDR3 runs 16 residues. The germline gives CDR1 SGHTA, CDR2 FQGNSA. V was pared by 1 base and J by 3 bases, with 13 bases between. CDR3 loop: CASSLVVRGIGNTIYF. CDR3 bases: TGTGCCAGCAGCTTAGTGGTCAGGGGTATTGGAAACACCATATATTTT.

The CDR3 is CASSQGRGGSYEQYF. In DNA form, the CDR3 reads TGCGCCAGCAGTCAGGGTAGGGGTGGCTCCTACGAGCAGTACTTC. The genes are TRBV23-1 and TRBJ2-7; a possible D gene is TRBD1 (5 bases). TRBV23-1 is assigned to the ORF class and has an uncertain function. V lost 3 bases and J lost 0, with 12 bases in between. The CDR3 totals 15 residues.

V usage is TRBV6-2 or TRBV6-3 and J usage is TRBJ2-7, with 8 bases that match TRBD2. V dropped 4 bases and J dropped 1; count of bases not matched to a gene: 6. This CDR3 is 15 amino acids long. CDR1 MNHEY and CDR2 SVGEGT come from the germline V gene. CDR3 region: CASSSAGGGSYEQYF. The CDR3 region has the DNA TGTGCCAGCAGTTCCGCCGGGGGGGGGTCCTACGAGCAGTACTTC.

The V gene is TRBV5-6, the J gene TRBJ2-5, with 8 positions matching TRBD2. V trimming: 1 base; J trimming: 1 base; junction bases outside the gene matches: 3. Germline V gene sequence: CDR1 SGHDT, CDR2 YYEEEE. The CDR3 totals 15 residues. CDR3 amino acids: CASSLRGGIQETQYF. Here the CDR3 DNA reads TGTGCCAGCAGCTTGCGGGGGGGAATCCAAGAGACCCAGTACTTC. The full variable domain, in which reference TRBV5-6 and TRBJ2-5 provide the parts outside the CDR3, is DAGVTQSPTHLIKTRGQQVTLRCSPKSGHDTVSWYQQALGQGPQFIFQYYEEEERQRGNFPDRFSGHQFPNYSSELNVNALLLGDSALYLCASSLRGGIQETQYFGPGTRLLVL.

This chain uses TRBV7-9 with TRBJ2-1; 14 positions match TRBD2. Trimming removed 5 bases from V and 8 bases from J; junction bases left unmatched: 11. The germline V gene encodes CDR1 SEHNR and CDR2 FQNEAQ (reference sequence). CDR3 size: 17 residues. The CDR3 nucleotides read TGTGCCAGCAGCCGGCCGGGACTAGCGGGGGCCAGTGATGAGCAGTTCTTC. Protein sequence: CASSRPGLAGASDEQFF.

V is TRBV28 and J is TRBJ1-1; perhaps TRBD1 as D (5 bases). Trimming removed 7 bases at V and 5 bases at J, with 17 bases between. The CDR3 covers 14 residues. Looked up from germline, CDR1 is MDHEN and CDR2 is SYDVKM. CDR3 coding DNA: TGTGCCAGCATTTTCCAGGGAAGTCGAACTGAAGCTTTCTTT. This encodes CASIFQGSRTEAFF.

The CDR3 is CASSDNPPGQGNEKLFF. CDR3 nucleotide sequence: TGTGCCAGCAGTGACAACCCCCCGGGACAGGGAAACGAAAAACTGTTTTTT. The gene calls are TRBV6-4 and TRBJ1-4, with TRBD1 matching 9 bases. Germline assignment: CDR1 MRHNA and CDR2 SNTAGT. Germline trimming cut 2 bases from V and 8 bases from J; bases unmatched to any gene: 12. There are 17 residues in the CDR3.

The chain employs TRBV19 and TRBJ2-4, with D maybe TRBD2 (6 bases). V lost 3 bases and J lost 3, with 15 bases in between. The germline V gene has CDR1 LNHDA and CDR2 SQIVND (reference sequence). This CDR3 is 16 amino acids long. CDR3 coding DNA: TGTGCCAGTAGTATCAGCGGCACCGGGGGCAAAAACATTCAGTACTTC. Amino acids: CASSISGTGGKNIQYF.

The V call is TRBV9, the J call TRBJ2-2; weak D call: TRBD1 (6 bases). V dropped 2 bases and J dropped 4 bases, with 9 bases sitting between them. Germline V gene lookup returns CDR1 SGDLS and CDR2 YYNGEE. CDR3 size: 14 residues. CDR3 residues: CASSVAGVTGELFF. CDR3 DNA sequence: TGTGCCAGCAGCGTGGCAGGGGTCACCGGGGAGCTGTTTTTT. Full variable domain (missing parts from reference TRBV9 and TRBJ2-2): DSGVTQTPKHLITATGQRVTLRCSPRSGDLSVYWYQQSLDQGLQFLIQYYNGEERAKGNILERFSAQQFPDLHSELNLSSLELGDSALYFCASSVAGVTGELFFGEGSRLTVL.

The rearrangement links TRBV9 to TRBJ2-6; D is uncertain. Germline V gene data show CDR1 as SGDLS and CDR2 as YYNGEE. This CDR3 has 15 amino acids. Trimming shortened V by 6 bases and J by 0 bases, and 10 bases separated the two germline ends. CDR3 DNA sequence: TGTGCCAGCAACCGCCACAGCTCTGGGGCCAACGTCCTGACTTTC. Translation gives CASNRHSSGANVLTF.

The gene calls are TRBV6-6 and TRBJ2-1, with TRBD1 identical over 8 bases. CDR3 length: 11 amino acids. The germline V gene encodes CDR1 MNHNY and CDR2 SVGAGI (reference sequence). Trimming cost V 9 bases and J 6 bases; bases outside gene matches: 1. CDR3 loop: CASTGGNEQFF. The CDR3 nucleotides read TGTGCCAGTACAGGGGGCAATGAGCAGTTCTTC.

This sequence joins TRBV9 and TRBJ2-1; the match to TRBD2 covers 10 bases. J gave up 4 bases and V 3 bases, and 4 bases lay outside the gene matches. This CDR3 is 15 amino acids long. Germline V CDR1 and CDR2: SGDLS, YYNGEE. The CDR3 DNA is TGTGCCAGCAGCGCTACTAGCGGGATTTACAATGAGCAGTTCTTC. This translates into CASSATSGIYNEQFF.